Following are 22 T cell receptor beta chains from one sample sequenced in a study of Tregs in tolerant kidney transplant recipients. Generated by immunoSEQ multiplex PCR, the TCRdb table keeps only in-frame clones and is missing some. Among roughly 250,000 clones listed, around 82% were seen once. Sequenced sample: CD4+ T cells from blood. These receptors were collected from a human donor in good health.

The chain carries TRBV11-2 and TRBJ1-2; D gene unclear. The CDR3 contains 13 residues. Germline CDR1 SGHAT, CDR2 FQNNGV. Trimming took 3 bases from V and 4 from J, leaving 9 bases between them. The CDR3 coding sequence is TGTGCCAGCAGCTTGGGAGAAAGCTATGGCTACACCTTC. Encoded protein: CASSLGESYGYTF. Full variable domain (missing parts from reference TRBV11-2 and TRBJ1-2): EAGVAQSPRYKIIEKRQSVAFWCNPISGHATLYWYQQILGQGPKLLIQFQNNGVVDDSQLPKDRFSAERLKGVDSTLKIQPAKLEDSAVYLCASSLGESYGYTFGSGTRLTVV.

The J gene is TRBJ2-1, the V gene TRBV7-2; 10 nucleotides match TRBD2. V trimming: 2 bases; J trimming: 4 bases; junction bases outside the gene matches: 5. This CDR3 has 16 residues. The germline V gene encodes CDR1 SGHTA and CDR2 FQGNSA. This CDR3 is CASSLPGTSVYNEQFF. The CDR3 region has the DNA TGTGCCAGCAGCTTACCCGGGACTAGCGTGTACAATGAGCAGTTCTTC.

The chain carries TRBV5-1 and TRBJ2-3, with TRBD2 matching over 13 bases. CDR3 length equals 16 residues. V lost 3 bases, J lost 6 bases, and 7 bases stayed unmatched. Germline V gives CDR1 SGHRS, CDR2 YFSETQ. The CDR3, as DNA: TGCGCCAGCAGCTCCGCGACTAGCGGGGGGTGGGATACGCAGTATTTT. Translation gives CASSSATSGGWDTQYF.

Only one count was recorded for this clone. The chain is built from TRBV4-1 and TRBJ1-2, with D unresolved. Trimming removed 1 base at V and 4 bases at J, with 10 bases between. Per the germline V gene, CDR1 is MGHRA and CDR2 is YSYEKL. This CDR3 has 14 residues. The CDR3, as DNA: TGCGCCAGCAGCCAAGCCGGGATTGGCTATGGCTACACCTTC. Translation gives CASSQAGIGYGYTF.

This chain links TRBV29-1 with TRBJ1-1; possibly TRBD1 for D (5 bases). This CDR3 region has 13 residues. Trimming took 4 bases from V and 3 from J, leaving 12 bases between them. From germline, CDR1 is SQVTM and CDR2 ANQGSEA. The CDR3 DNA follows: TGCAGCGTTGGGGGCCAAGCGGACACTGAAGCTTTCTTT. Translating gives CSVGGQADTEAFF.

This chain's CDR3 is CASSLIPTNEKLFF. Written as DNA, the CDR3 is TGCGCCAGCAGCTTGATTCCCACTAATGAAAAACTGTTTTTT. This chain uses TRBV5-1 with TRBJ1-4; D gene ambiguous. In germline, CDR1 is SGHRS, CDR2 YFSETQ. This CDR3 region has 14 residues. Trimming removed 1 base at V and 2 bases at J, with 6 bases between.

The CDR3 bases are TGTGCCAGCAGTGAAGGAGGGACAGGGGCCCACGAGCAGTACTTC. Its translation: CASSEGGTGAHEQYF. The chain has TRBV6-1 and TRBJ2-7; 10 bases map to TRBD1. The CDR3 consists of 15 residues. The V segment lost 1 base and the J segment 5 bases; nucleotides outside the gene matches: 5. The germline CDR1 and CDR2 sequences are MNHNS and SASEGT.

This clone was seen a handful of times. J is TRBJ2-1 and V is TRBV19; the match to TRBD2 covers 9 bases. This CDR3 contains 17 residues. With 5 bases clipped from V and 2 bases from J, the junction kept 10 bases outside the gene matches. The germline gives CDR1 LNHDA, CDR2 SQIVND (reference sequence). The CDR3 region is CASSPRASGNTYNEQFF. CDR3 sequence (DNA): TGTGCCAGTAGTCCACGGGCTAGCGGGAATACCTACAATGAGCAGTTCTTC.

The rearrangement uses TRBV6-5 and TRBJ1-1; D remains unclear. V lost 7 bases and J 8 bases, leaving 11 bases between the germline ends. This CDR3 region has 11 residues. CDR1 MNHEY and CDR2 SVGAGI come from the germline V gene. The CDR3 reads CASMARSEAFF. CDR3 sequence (DNA): TGTGCCAGCATGGCCCGGTCAGAAGCTTTCTTT.

The chain carries TRBV19 and TRBJ1-4; D might be TRBD1 (5 bases). Germline CDR1 and CDR2: LNHDA and SQIVND (reference sequence). CDR3 length: 15 residues. V shed 3 bases and J shed 6 bases, with 14 bases lying between them. This CDR3 is CASSMTRAGDEKLFF. In nucleotides, the CDR3 is TGTGCCAGTAGTATGACCAGGGCCGGGGATGAAAAACTGTTTTTT. Variable domain in full (rest from reference TRBV19 and TRBJ1-4): DGGITQSPKYLFRKEGQNVTLSCEQNLNHDAMYWYRQDPGQGLRLIYYSQIVNDFQKGDIAEGYSVSREKKESFPLTVTSAQKNPTAFYLCASSMTRAGDEKLFFGSGTQLSVL.

In regard to this clone: Other DNA sequences in the sample encode the same CDR3. The J gene is TRBJ1-1, the V gene TRBV2, with D maybe TRBD1 (5 bases). The germline V gene encodes CDR1 SNHLY and CDR2 FYNNEI. Trimming took 6 bases from V and 1 from J, leaving 9 bases between them. The CDR3 has 13 amino acids. CDR3 in DNA: TGTGCCAGCAGCCTGGACACGAACACTGAAGCTTTCTTT. Translation gives CASSLDTNTEAFF.

The genes are TRBV21-1 and TRBJ2-5; the table gives TRBD2 as D, unverified against the DNA. TRBV21-1 is a documented pseudogene. The CDR3 contains 12 residues. DNA for the CDR3: TGTGCCAGCAGCACGAGGAGAGAGACCCAGTACTTC. Translation gives CASSTRRETQYF.

The CDR3: CASSWDPTGEAFF. The CDR3 coding sequence is TGTGCCAGCAGCTGGGACCCGACAGGTGAAGCTTTCTTT. V usage is TRBV7-9 and J usage is TRBJ1-1; weak D call: TRBD1 (6 bases). Germline values: CDR1 SEHNR, CDR2 FQNEAQ (reference sequence). V gave up 4 bases and J gave up 7 bases, with 13 bases separating them. CDR3 length: 13 amino acids. Full variable domain (rest looked up from reference TRBV7-9 and TRBJ1-1): DTGVSQNPRHKITKRGQNVTFRCDPISEHNRLYWYRQTLGQGPEFLTYFQNEAQLEKSRLLSDRFSAERPKGSFSTLEIQRTEQGDSAMYLCASSWDPTGEAFFGQGTRLTVV.

About this clone itself: Other DNA sequences in this sample translate to the same CDR3. The V gene is TRBV18, the J gene TRBJ1-1; no firm D call. Germline CDR1 KGHSH, CDR2 LQKENI. The CDR3 is 15 amino acids. With 5 bases removed from V and 0 bases from J, the gap between germline ends came to 13 bases. CDR3 protein: CASSARPTLNTEAFF. CDR3 DNA: TGTGCCAGCTCAGCCAGACCGACTCTGAACACTGAAGCTTTCTTT.

CDR3 residues: CATSRDREQYF. The CDR3 region has the DNA TGTGCCACCAGCAGGGATAGGGAGCAGTACTTC. The V call is TRBV15, the J call TRBJ2-7; no clear D. Germline CDR1 is LNHNV and CDR2 is YYDKDF (reference sequence). The CDR3 is 11 residues long. Trimming cost V 3 bases and J 7 bases, with 7 bases left between them.

The V gene is TRBV19, the J gene TRBJ2-5; TRBD1 matches 9 bases. The CDR3 contains 14 residues. Per the germline V gene, CDR1 is LNHDA and CDR2 is SQIVND (reference sequence). J was trimmed by 4 bases and V by 3 bases; bases with no gene match: 3. The CDR3 sequence is CASSIRDRAETQYF. The DNA for the CDR3 is TGTGCCAGTAGTATCCGGGACAGGGCAGAGACCCAGTACTTC.

This chain connects TRBV5-4 to TRBJ2-1; 11 bases agree with TRBD2. The CDR3 has 15 amino acids. Germline CDR1 reads SGHNT; CDR2 reads YYREEE (reference sequence). V shed 4 bases, J shed 2 bases, and the junction held 2 bases outside the gene matches. The CDR3 spells CASSVSGRAYNEQFF. CDR3 in DNA: TGTGCCAGCAGCGTTAGCGGGAGGGCCTACAATGAGCAGTTCTTC.

This sequence joins TRBV5-1 and TRBJ2-7; maybe TRBD1 (6 bases). The germline gives CDR1 SGHRS, CDR2 YFSETQ. This CDR3 contains 15 residues. Between the trimmed V and J ends, which lost 4 bases and 4 bases, there was a span of 18 bases. CDR3 sequence reads: CASSTPTGRFYEQYF. The DNA of the CDR3 is TGCGCCAGCAGCACACCTACAGGGAGATTTTACGAGCAGTACTTC.

V and J are TRBV10-1 and TRBJ2-7; TRBD2 agrees at 11 bases. The CDR3 loop spans 16 amino acids. The germline CDR1 and CDR2 sequences are WNHNN and SYGVQD (reference sequence). V gave up 3 bases and J gave up 0 bases; unmatched junction bases: 4. CDR3: CASSELAGASSYEQYF. CDR3 nucleotides: TGCGCCAGCAGTGAACTAGCGGGGGCCAGCTCCTACGAGCAGTACTTC.

This sequence joins TRBV2 and TRBJ1-5; TRBD1 aligns across 7 bases. The CDR3 contains 15 residues. CDR1 SNHLY and CDR2 FYNNEI come from the germline V gene. The ends lost 5 bases at V and 6 bases at J; junction bases unmatched: 10. CDR3 sequence (DNA): TGTGCCAGCAGTCGGGACAGACTAGATAGTCAGCCCCAGCATTTT. Translated, it gives CASSRDRLDSQPQHF.

CDR3 DNA sequence: TGTGCCAGCAGCGTAGACCGTTGGAGGGGGGGGACAGAGACCCAGTACTTC. Protein: CASSVDRWRGGTETQYF. The chain combines TRBV9 with TRBJ2-5, with D possibly matching TRBD2 (7 bases). Germline assignment: CDR1 SGDLS and CDR2 YYNGEE. This CDR3 has 17 residues. The V end was cut by 0 bases, the J end by 4 bases, with 19 bases between.

The chain employs TRBV15 and TRBJ2-7; D not certain. This CDR3 region has 14 residues. Looked up from germline, CDR1 is LNHNV and CDR2 is YYDKDF (reference sequence). Deletions cut 1 base from V and 4 bases from J, with 11 bases between. CDR3 nucleotide sequence: TGTGCCACCAGCAGAGTGGGAACAGCATACGAGCAGTACTTC. This encodes CATSRVGTAYEQYF.